What follows describes a single T cell receptor beta chain. The antigen is undetermined. The source of the sample is a study of persistence of HIV-infected CD4 T cells. Sequencing used immunoSEQ version 4 in survey mode. Assay used: immunoSEQ multiplex PCR; TCRdb lists only in-frame clones, some missing. The repertoire holds 25,000 to 30,000 clones, with roughly 80% as singletons. Lysates of CMV-infected fibroblasts at around 9.1 ug/mL stimulated these cells. CD40L/CD69 double-negative CD45RO-high memory CD4+ T cells were collected. Trimming cost V 5 bases and J 7 bases; bases outside gene matches: 13. The CDR3 runs 17 residues. Germline loops: CDR1 SGHRS, CDR2 YFSETQ.

This clonotype was sampled from an adult woman with HIV who was CMV-seropositive. This rearrangement joins TRBV5-1 to TRBJ1-6, with 9 bases aligning to TRBD1. Sample: CD4+ T cells sorted from PBMCs after approximately 19-hour stimulation, taken from a patient who received antiretroviral therapy. The CDR3 protein is CASRLGGLGQGNSPLHF. In nucleotides, the CDR3 is TGCGCCAGCAGACTTGGGGGATTGGGACAGGGAAATTCACCCCTCCACTTT.